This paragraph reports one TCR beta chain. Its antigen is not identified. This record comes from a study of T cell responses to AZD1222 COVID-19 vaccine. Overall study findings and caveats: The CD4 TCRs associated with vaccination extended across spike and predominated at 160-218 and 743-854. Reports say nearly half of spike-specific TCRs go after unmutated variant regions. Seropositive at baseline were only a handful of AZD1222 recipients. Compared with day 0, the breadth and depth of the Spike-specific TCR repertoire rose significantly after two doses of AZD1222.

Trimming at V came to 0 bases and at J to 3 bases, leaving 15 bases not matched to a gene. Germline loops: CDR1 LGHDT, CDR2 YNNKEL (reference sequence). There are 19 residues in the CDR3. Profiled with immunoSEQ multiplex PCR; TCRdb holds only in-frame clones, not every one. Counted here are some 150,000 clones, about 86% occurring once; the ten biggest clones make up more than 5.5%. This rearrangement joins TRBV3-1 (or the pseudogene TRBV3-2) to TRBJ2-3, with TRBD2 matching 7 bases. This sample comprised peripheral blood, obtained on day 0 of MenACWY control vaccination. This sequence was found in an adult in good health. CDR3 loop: CASSQDLNDMAGVTDTQYF. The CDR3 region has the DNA TGTGCCAGCAGCCAAGATCTTAATGATATGGCGGGGGTGACAGATACGCAGTATTTT.